Many counts were recorded for the clone carrying this T cell receptor beta chain. Its antigen is undetermined. This sample was included in a study of response to subunit inactivated influenza vaccine. In TCRdb, the RT-PCR reads were re-called with MiXCR into one record per CDR3 protein. The data hold 450,000 to 600,000 distinct CDR3 sequences, with roughly 8.2% observed a single time. The CDR3 consists of 15 residues. The germline V gene encodes CDR1 MNHEY and CDR2 SMNVEV (reference sequence). V was clipped by 1 base and J by 2 bases, with 9 bases between them. Broader study findings: Each seasonal influenza vaccination, the authors suggested, recruits few new T cells.

This clonotype originated in a man in his fifties or sixties who received an inactivated influenza vaccine. The sample was PBMCs from blood, taken less than 30 months after vaccination. The chain joins TRBV27 to TRBJ1-5; D is undetermined. The CDR3 spells CASSLFPGGNQPQHF. CDR3 sequence (DNA): TGTGCCAGCAGTTTATTTCCGGGTGGCAATCAGCCCCAGCATTTT.